Below, one T cell receptor (beta chain) is given with its context. Its antigen is still unknown. Repertoires were generated with immunoSEQ multiplex PCR, while TCRdb's copy carries only in-frame clones and drops some. The profile shows 75,000 to 100,000 clones, approximately 94% of them singletons. This entry is derived from a study of Tregs in tolerant kidney transplant recipients. Study-wide results and limits: No direct test of biological reproducibility was done here. Findings come from small patient numbers and require larger validation.

Thawed PBMCs were FACS-sorted into unstimulated CD4+CD25+CD127- regulatory T cells, CD4+CD25- non-regulatory cells, CD4 and CD8 cells. This CDR3 spans 11 amino acids. V lost 6 bases to trimming and J lost 9 bases, with 12 bases between them. Germline assignment: CDR1 DFQATT and CDR2 SNEGSKA (reference sequence). The receptor's source is a human donor in good health. This chain joins TRBV20-1 and TRBJ2-1; D possibly corresponds to TRBD2 (6 bases). Source material: CD8+ T cells from blood. The DNA of the CDR3 is TGCAGTGCAAGACTAGTCAGTGAGCAGTTCTTC. Translating it yields CSARLVSEQFF.